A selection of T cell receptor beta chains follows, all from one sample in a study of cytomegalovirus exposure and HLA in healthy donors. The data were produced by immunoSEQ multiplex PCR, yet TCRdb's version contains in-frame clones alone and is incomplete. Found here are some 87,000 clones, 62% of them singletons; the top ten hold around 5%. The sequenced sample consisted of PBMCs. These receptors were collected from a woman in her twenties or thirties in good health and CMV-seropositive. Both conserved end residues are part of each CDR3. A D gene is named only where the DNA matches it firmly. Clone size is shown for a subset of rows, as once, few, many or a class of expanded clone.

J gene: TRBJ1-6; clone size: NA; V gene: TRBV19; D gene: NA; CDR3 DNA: TGTGCCAGTAAGGAAGCGGGGTCCTATAATTCACCCCTCCACTTT; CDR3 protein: CASKEAGSYNSPLHF
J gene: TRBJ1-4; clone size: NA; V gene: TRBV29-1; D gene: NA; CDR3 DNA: TGCAGCGTTATTAGCACATTTAATGAAAAACTGTTTTTT; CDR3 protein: CSVISTFNEKLFF
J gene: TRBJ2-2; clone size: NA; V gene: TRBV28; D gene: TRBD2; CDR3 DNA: TGTGCCAGCAGAACCGGGACTAGCACCGGGGAGCTGTTTTTT; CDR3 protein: CASRTGTSTGELFF
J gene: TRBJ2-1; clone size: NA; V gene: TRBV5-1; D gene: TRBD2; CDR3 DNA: TGCGCCAGCAGCTTTACTAGCGGGGTGGTCAATGAGCAGTTCTTC; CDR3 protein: CASSFTSGVVNEQFF
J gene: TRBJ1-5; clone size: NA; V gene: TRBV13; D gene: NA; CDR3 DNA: TGTGCCAGCAGCTTTTCCCCTAATCAGCCCCAGCATTTT; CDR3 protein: CASSFSPNQPQHF
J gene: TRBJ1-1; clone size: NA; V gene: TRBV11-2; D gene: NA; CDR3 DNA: TGTGCCAGCAGCTTCCTTCCGGGGAACACTGAAGCTTTCTTT; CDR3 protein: CASSFLPGNTEAFF
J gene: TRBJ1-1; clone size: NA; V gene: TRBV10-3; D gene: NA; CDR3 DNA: TGTGCCATCAGGACTCAATCGGCTAACCCTAACACTGAAGCTTTCTTT; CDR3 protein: CAIRTQSANPNTEAFF
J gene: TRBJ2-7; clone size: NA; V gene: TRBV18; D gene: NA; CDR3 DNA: TGTGCCAGCTCACCACCGGGCAGGGGTCCCTACGAGCAGTACTTC; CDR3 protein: CASSPPGRGPYEQYF
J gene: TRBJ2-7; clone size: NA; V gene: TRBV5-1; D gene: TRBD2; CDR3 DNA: TGCGCCAGCAGCTTGGATCCGGGGGGCTACGAGCAGTACTTC; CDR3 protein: CASSLDPGGYEQYF
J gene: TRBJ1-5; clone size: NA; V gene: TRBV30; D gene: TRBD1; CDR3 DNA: TGTGCCTGGAGTATCAGGACAGGCGACCAGCCCCAGCATTTT; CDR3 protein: CAWSIRTGDQPQHF
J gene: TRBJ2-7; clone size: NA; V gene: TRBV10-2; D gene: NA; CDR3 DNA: TGCGCCAGCAGTGAGTCTCAGGGGCCCGTCCGCTTC; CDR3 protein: CASSESQGPVRF
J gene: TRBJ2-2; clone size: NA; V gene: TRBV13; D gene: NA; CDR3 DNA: TGTGCCAGCAGCTTCGGGGGAGCGAACACCGGGGAGCTGTTTTTT; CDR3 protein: CASSFGGANTGELFF
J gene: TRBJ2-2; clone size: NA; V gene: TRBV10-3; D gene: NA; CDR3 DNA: TGTGCCATCAGTGCTCGGGGGACCGGGGAGCTGTTTTTT; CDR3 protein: CAISARGTGELFF
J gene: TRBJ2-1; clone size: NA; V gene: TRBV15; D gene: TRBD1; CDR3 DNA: TGTGCCACCAGCAGAGATCGAACGACAGGGGGAGGCAATGAGCAGTTCTTC; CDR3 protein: CATSRDRTTGGGNEQFF
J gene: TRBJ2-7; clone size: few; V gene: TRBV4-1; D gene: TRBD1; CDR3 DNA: TGCGCCAGCAGCCAGCCGTCAGGCAGGGGGATCCCCTACGAGCAGTACTTC; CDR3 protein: CASSQPSGRGIPYEQYF
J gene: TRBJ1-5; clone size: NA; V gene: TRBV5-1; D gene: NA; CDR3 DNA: TGCGCCAGCAGCTTACTATCGGGTCCAAGTCAGCCCCAGCATTTT; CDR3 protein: CASSLLSGPSQPQHF
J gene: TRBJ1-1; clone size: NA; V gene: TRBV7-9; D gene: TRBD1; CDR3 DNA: TGTGCCAGCAGCTGGGGACAGGGTGAGGTGAACACTGAAGCTTTCTTT; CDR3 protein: CASSWGQGEVNTEAFF
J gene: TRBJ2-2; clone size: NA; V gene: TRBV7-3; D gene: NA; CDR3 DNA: TGTGCCAGCAGCTTTGATAGCCCGAACACCGGGGAGCTGTTTTTT; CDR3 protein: CASSFDSPNTGELFF
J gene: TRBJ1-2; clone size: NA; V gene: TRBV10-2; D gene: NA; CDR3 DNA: TGCGCCAGCAGACTCGGGACAAACTATGGCTACACCTTC; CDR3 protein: CASRLGTNYGYTF
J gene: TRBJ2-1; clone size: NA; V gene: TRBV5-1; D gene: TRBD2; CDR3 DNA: TGCGCCAGCAGATTTATAGCGGGGGGGCCTAATGAGCAGTTCTTC; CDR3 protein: CASRFIAGGPNEQFF
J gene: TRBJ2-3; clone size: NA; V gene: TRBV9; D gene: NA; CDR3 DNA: TGTGCCAGCAGCCCCCTCCTGGATACGCAGTATTTT; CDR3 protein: CASSPLLDTQYF
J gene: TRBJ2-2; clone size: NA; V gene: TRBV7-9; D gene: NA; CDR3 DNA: TGTGCCAGCAGCTTAGGAGCAGGTCGGACCGGGGAGCTGTTTTTT; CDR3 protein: CASSLGAGRTGELFF
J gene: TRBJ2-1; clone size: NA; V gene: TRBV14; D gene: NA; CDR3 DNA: TGTGCCAGCAGCCAACCGGGGACACCCTACAATGAGCAGTTCTTC; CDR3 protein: CASSQPGTPYNEQFF
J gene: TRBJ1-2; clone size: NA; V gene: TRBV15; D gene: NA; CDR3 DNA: TGTGCCACCAGCAGAGCTGGCGGCTACACCTTC; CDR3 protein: CATSRAGGYTF
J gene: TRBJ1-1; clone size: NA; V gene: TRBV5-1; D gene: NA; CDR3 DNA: TGCGCCAGCAGCTTGGCCTCGGGGATGAACACTGAAGCTTTCTTT; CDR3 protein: CASSLASGMNTEAFF
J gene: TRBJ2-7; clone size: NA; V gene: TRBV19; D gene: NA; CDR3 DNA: TGTGCCAGTAGTATATCCGACTACCCCTGGGAGCAGTACTTC; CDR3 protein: CASSISDYPWEQYF
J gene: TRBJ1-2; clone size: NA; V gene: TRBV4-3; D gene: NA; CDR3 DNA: TGCGCCAGCAGCCAAGTCGTTAACTATGGCTACACCTTC; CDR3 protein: CASSQVVNYGYTF
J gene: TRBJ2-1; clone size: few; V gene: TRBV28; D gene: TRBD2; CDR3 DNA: TGTGCCAGCAGTCCACGATCTCAGCGGGGGGGAAACAATGAGCAGTTCTTC; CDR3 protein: CASSPRSQRGGNNEQFF
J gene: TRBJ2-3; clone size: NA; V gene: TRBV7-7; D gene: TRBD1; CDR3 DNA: TGTGCCAGCAGCCCCGGGACAGGGAACGCAGATACGCAGTATTTT; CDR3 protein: CASSPGTGNADTQYF
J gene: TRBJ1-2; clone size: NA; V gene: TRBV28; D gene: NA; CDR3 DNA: TGTGCCAGCAGTGTACTAAGAGGCTACCCCTTC; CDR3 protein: CASSVLRGYPF
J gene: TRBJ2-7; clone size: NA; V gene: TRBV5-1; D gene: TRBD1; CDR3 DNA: TGCGCCAGCAGCACAGGACAGGGGGCAGGCGAGCAGTACTTC; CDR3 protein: CASSTGQGAGEQYF
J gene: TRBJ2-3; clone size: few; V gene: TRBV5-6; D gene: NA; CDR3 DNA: TGTGCCAGCAGCTTGGCCGACAACACAGATACGCAGTATTTT; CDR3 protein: CASSLADNTDTQYF
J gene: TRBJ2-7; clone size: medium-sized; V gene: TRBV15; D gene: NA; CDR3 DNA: TGTGCCACCACTATGGGGGGGCAGGGCTACGAGCAGTACTTC; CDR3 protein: CATTMGGQGYEQYF
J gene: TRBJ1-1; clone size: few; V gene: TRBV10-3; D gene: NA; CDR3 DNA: TGTGCCATCAGTGAGCATGAGGGGAACACTGAAGCTTTCTTT; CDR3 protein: CAISEHEGNTEAFF
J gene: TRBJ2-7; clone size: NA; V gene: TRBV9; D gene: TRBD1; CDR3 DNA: TGTGCCAGCAGCTCGAAGGGACAGCTTTACTCCTACGAGCAGTACTTC; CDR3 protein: CASSSKGQLYSYEQYF
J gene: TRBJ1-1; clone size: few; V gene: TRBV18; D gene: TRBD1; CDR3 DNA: TGTGCCAGCTCCCCTAGGACAGGGGGCGACACTGAAGCTTTCTTT; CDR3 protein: CASSPRTGGDTEAFF
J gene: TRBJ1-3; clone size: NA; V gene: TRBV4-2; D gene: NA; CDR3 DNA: TGTGCCAGCAGCCAACAGGGATTCTCTGGAAACACCATATATTTT; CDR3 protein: CASSQQGFSGNTIYF
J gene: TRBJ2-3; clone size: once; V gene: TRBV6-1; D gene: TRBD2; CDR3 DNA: TGTGCCAGCATGTCTAGCGGCGTCACAGATACGCAGTATTTT; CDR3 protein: CASMSSGVTDTQYF
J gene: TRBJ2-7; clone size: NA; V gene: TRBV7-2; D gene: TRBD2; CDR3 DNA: TGTGCCAGCAGCTTTCGGACTAGCGGGGTGTACGAGCAGTACTTC; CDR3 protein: CASSFRTSGVYEQYF
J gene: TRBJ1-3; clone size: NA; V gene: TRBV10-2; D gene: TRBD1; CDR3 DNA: TGCGCCAGCAGGACCGGGACAGACGGAAACACCATATATTTT; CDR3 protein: CASRTGTDGNTIYF
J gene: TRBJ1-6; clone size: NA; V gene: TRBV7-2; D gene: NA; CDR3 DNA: TGTGCCAGCAGCTTTCTTGGTACCCCGAGCTCCTATAATTCACCCCTCCACTTT; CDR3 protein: CASSFLGTPSSYNSPLHF
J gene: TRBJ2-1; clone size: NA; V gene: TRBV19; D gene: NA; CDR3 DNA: TGTGCCAGTAGTATCTCTCGGAATGAGCAGTTCTTC; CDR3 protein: CASSISRNEQFF
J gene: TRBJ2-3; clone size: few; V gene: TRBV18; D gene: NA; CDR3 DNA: TGTGCCAGCTCACCACTAGCGGATAGCACAGATACGCAGTATTTT; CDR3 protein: CASSPLADSTDTQYF
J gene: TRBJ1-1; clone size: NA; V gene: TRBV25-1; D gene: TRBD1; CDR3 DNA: TGTGCCAGCACTGGTGACAGGGGGCGATCAACTGAAGCTTTCTTT; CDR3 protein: CASTGDRGRSTEAFF
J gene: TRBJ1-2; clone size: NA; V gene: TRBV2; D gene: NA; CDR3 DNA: TGTGCCAGCAGTCAGGGCTATGGCTACACCTTC; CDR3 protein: CASSQGYGYTF
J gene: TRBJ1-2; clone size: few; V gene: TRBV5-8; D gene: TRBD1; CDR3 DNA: TGTGCCAGCAGCTTCGACAGGGTCTACTATGGCTACACCTTC; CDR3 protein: CASSFDRVYYGYTF
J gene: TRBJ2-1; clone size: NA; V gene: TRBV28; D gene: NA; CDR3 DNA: TGTGCCAGCAGTCCAGGGGATTCAACCTACAATGAGCAGTTCTTC; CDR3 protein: CASSPGDSTYNEQFF
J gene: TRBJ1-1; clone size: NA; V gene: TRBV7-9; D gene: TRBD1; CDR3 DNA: TGTTCCAGCAGCTTGGGACAGAACCGAGCTTTCTTT; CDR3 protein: CSSSLGQNRAFF
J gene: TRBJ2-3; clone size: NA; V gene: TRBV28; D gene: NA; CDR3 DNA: TGTGCCAGCAAGTCCCGACTAGGTGGTTCCACAGATACGCAGTATTTT; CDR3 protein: CASKSRLGGSTDTQYF
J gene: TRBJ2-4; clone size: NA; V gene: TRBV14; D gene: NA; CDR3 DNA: TGTGCCAGCAGCCAAGCTGGGGGCGGGAACATTCAGTACTTC; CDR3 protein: CASSQAGGGNIQYF
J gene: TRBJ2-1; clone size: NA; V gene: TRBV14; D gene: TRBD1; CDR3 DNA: TGTGCCAGCAGCCGGAAACCGGGACAGGGAGACAATGAGCAGTTCTTC; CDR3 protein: CASSRKPGQGDNEQFF
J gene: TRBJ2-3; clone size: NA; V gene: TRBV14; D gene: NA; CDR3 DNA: TGTGCCAGCAGCCATCATACCCCCCGGGGAGGTAATACGCAGTATTTT; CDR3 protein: CASSHHTPRGGNTQYF
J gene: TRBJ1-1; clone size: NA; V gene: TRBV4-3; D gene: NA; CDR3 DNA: TGCGCCAGCAGCCCACACTATACAGGCCTCATGAACACTGAAGCTTTCTTT; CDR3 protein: CASSPHYTGLMNTEAFF
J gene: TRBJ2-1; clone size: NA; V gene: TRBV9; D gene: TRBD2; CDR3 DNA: TGTGCCAGCAGCGTAGCGGGGGGGCCCTACAATGAGCAGTTCTTC; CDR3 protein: CASSVAGGPYNEQFF
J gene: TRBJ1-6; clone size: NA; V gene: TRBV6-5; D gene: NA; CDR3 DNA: TGTGCCAGCAGTTCGACAGTGCACGTCAATTCACCCCTCCACTTT; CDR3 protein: CASSSTVHVNSPLHF
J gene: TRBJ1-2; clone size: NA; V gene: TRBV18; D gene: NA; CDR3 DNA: TGTGCCAGCTCACCAACAGAAGGCTACACCTTC; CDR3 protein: CASSPTEGYTF
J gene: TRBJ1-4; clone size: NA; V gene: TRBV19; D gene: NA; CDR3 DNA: TGTGCCAGTAGTTTGGAGGGCTACGAAAAACTGTTTTTT; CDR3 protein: CASSLEGYEKLFF
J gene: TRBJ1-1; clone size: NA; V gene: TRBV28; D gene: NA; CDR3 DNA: TGTGCCAGCAGTCCCGGGGGACGATGGGGCACTGAAGCTTTCTTT; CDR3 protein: CASSPGGRWGTEAFF
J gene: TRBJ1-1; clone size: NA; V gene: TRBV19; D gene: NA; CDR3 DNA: TGTGCCAGCCGTACAAGGACAGATTTGAACACTGAAGCTTTCTTT; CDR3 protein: CASRTRTDLNTEAFF
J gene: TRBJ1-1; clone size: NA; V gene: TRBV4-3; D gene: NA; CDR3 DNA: TGCGCCAGCAGCCAAGCTGCGGTGAAGAACACTGAAGCCTTCTTT; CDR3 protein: CASSQAAVKNTEAFF